These 15 T cell receptor beta chains came from one sample sequenced in a study of T cell responses to AZD1222 COVID-19 vaccine. Profiled with immunoSEQ multiplex PCR; TCRdb holds only in-frame clones, not every one. The repertoire holds some 160,000 clones, with roughly 89% as singletons. The sample consisted of peripheral blood, taken 28 days after the second AZD1222 dose. The receptors shown here come from an adult who received the AZD1222 COVID-19 vaccine.

The chain is built from TRBV19 and TRBJ1-1; no definite D call. Germline V lookup: CDR1 LNHDA, CDR2 SQIVND (reference sequence). The V and J ends lost 3 bases and 11 bases respectively, with 10 bases between them. The CDR3 consists of 11 residues. The CDR3 DNA is TGTGCCAGTAGTATTGGGAATAGGGCTTTCTTT. It encodes CASSIGNRAFF.

The rearrangement links TRBV2 to TRBJ2-4, with D perhaps TRBD1 (6 bases). Trimming stripped 5 bases from V and 3 bases from J, with 17 bases between. This CDR3 comprises 16 residues. Per the germline V gene, CDR1 is SNHLY and CDR2 is FYNNEI. In DNA, the CDR3 is TGTGCCAGCAGTCCTCCCGGCAGGGGTGACAAAAACATTCAGTACTTC. This encodes CASSPPGRGDKNIQYF.

This chain joins TRBV5-1 and TRBJ2-3; D is possibly TRBD2 (6 bases). The CDR3 loop spans 13 amino acids. Trimming took 6 bases from V and 2 from J, leaving 10 bases between them. Germline CDR1 reads SGHRS; CDR2 reads YFSETQ. CDR3 sequence reads: CASKGLYTDTQYF. In DNA, the CDR3 is TGCGCCAGCAAGGGACTGTACACAGATACGCAGTATTTT.

As DNA, the CDR3 is TGCGCCAGCAGCCAAGAAGGGGGGGCTACTGGTTCACCCCTCCACTTT. Protein sequence: CASSQEGGATGSPLHF. The chain joins TRBV4-3 to TRBJ1-6; possible D gene TRBD1, 6 bases. V gave up 0 bases and J gave up 9 bases, with 15 bases separating them. The CDR3 covers 16 residues. CDR1 is LGHNA and CDR2 is YSLEER in the germline V gene.

This clone was counted between two and nine times. The rearrangement uses TRBV5-4 and TRBJ1-2; D is unclear. The CDR3 has 12 amino acids. Per germline, CDR1 SGHNT and CDR2 YYREEE (reference sequence). Trimming left V 4 bases short and J 8 bases short, with 12 bases between. The CDR3 nucleotides are TGTGCCAGCAGCCGCTATACTGGGGGCTACACCTTC. It translates to CASSRYTGGYTF.

This chain links TRBV6-2 or TRBV6-3 with TRBJ2-3; 9 positions agree with TRBD1. This CDR3 is 17 amino acids long. From germline, CDR1 is MNHEY and CDR2 SVGEGT. J was trimmed by 1 base and V by 6 bases; bases with no gene match: 11. The CDR3, as DNA: TGTGCCAGCAGCCTCCAACCCCGGGACAGGGGCACAGATACGCAGTATTTT. Its protein product is CASSLQPRDRGTDTQYF.

This clone was seen a few times. The chain is built from TRBV6-1 and TRBJ2-3, with 9 positions matching TRBD2. The germline CDR1 and CDR2 sequences are MNHNS and SASEGT. The CDR3 contains 15 residues. Unmatched junction bases numbered 5, after V lost 3 bases and J lost 4 bases. CDR3: CASSDSGGGADTQYF. DNA of the CDR3: TGTGCCAGCAGTGATAGTGGCGGGGGGGCAGATACGCAGTATTTT.

This clone turned up a few times. V is TRBV6-5 and J is TRBJ2-1; D is possibly TRBD1 (6 bases). V was shortened by 8 bases and J by 0 bases, with 14 bases between the two germline ends. The germline gives CDR1 MNHEY, CDR2 SVGAGI. The CDR3 covers 15 residues. The DNA for the CDR3 is TGTGCCAGCCGAGGGGGATTGGGCTCCTACAATGAGCAGTTCTTC. This translates into CASRGGLGSYNEQFF.

This CDR3 reads CASSESDGIYEQYF. For the CDR3, the DNA is TGCGCCAGCAGTGAGTCCGATGGGATCTACGAGCAGTACTTC. V gene TRBV10-1 combines with J gene TRBJ2-7; D not certain. The CDR3 contains 14 residues. Germline V CDR1 and CDR2: WNHNN, SYGVQD (reference sequence). With 0 bases removed from V and 3 bases from J, the gap between germline ends came to 9 bases.

V and J are TRBV19 and TRBJ1-2; D remains ambiguous. Between the trimmed V and J ends, which lost 5 bases and 3 bases, there was a span of 10 bases. Per the germline V gene, CDR1 is LNHDA and CDR2 is SQIVND (reference sequence). The CDR3 runs to 13 residues. The CDR3 DNA sequence: TGTGCCAGTAGTTCCGGCGGAGACTATGGCTACACCTTC. It encodes CASSSGGDYGYTF. The whole variable domain, filled in from reference TRBV19 and TRBJ1-2, reads DGGITQSPKYLFRKEGQNVTLSCEQNLNHDAMYWYRQDPGQGLRLIYYSQIVNDFQKGDIAEGYSVSREKKESFPLTVTSAQKNPTAFYLCASSSGGDYGYTFGSGTRLTVV.

J is TRBJ1-1 and V is TRBV4-2; D remains unclear. CDR1 and CDR2 from the germline V gene are LGHNA and YNFKEQ. Deletions cut 3 bases from V and 1 base from J, with 15 bases between. This CDR3 is 16 amino acids long. In DNA form, the CDR3 reads TGTGCCAGCAGCCATCTAGGGAGTACCCCGAACACTGAAGCTTTCTTT. This translates into CASSHLGSTPNTEAFF.

This clone showed up just a few times. This chain links TRBV7-2 with TRBJ1-6; TRBD1 aligns across 10 bases. Germline lookup yields CDR1 SGHTA and CDR2 FQGNSA. The junction had 10 bases not matched to a gene; V was cut back by 5 bases and J by 0 bases. The CDR3 is made up of 19 amino acids. The CDR3 region is CASSPGTGAKSSYNSPLHF. CDR3 in DNA: TGTGCCAGCAGCCCCGGGACAGGGGCTAAAAGCTCCTATAATTCACCCCTCCACTTT.

This clone occurred a few times. This rearrangement joins TRBV19 to TRBJ1-3; D remains unclear. The CDR3 length is 14 residues. Germline V CDR1 and CDR2: LNHDA, SQIVND (reference sequence). Trimming cost V 0 bases and J 0 bases, with 3 bases left between them. CDR3 region: CASSIDSSGNTIYF. DNA for the CDR3: TGTGCCAGTAGTATAGATAGCTCTGGAAACACCATATATTTT.

In its sample, this clone was seen a few times. The gene calls are TRBV11-2 and TRBJ1-2; D gene uncertain. The germline gives CDR1 SGHAT, CDR2 FQNNGV. V was trimmed by 1 base and J by 4 bases, leaving 13 bases between them. The length of the CDR3 is 15 residues. The CDR3 coding sequence is TGTGCCAGCAGCTTAGGGTGGACGAAGGGCTATGGCTACACCTTC. Amino acid sequence: CASSLGWTKGYGYTF.

The CDR3 reads CASGLGTGELFF. The CDR3 DNA reads as TGTGCCTCAGGGTTGGGCACCGGGGAGCTGTTTTTT. This chain joins TRBV30 and TRBJ2-2, with D tentatively TRBD1 (5 bases). Germline lookup yields CDR1 GTSNPN and CDR2 SVGIG (reference sequence). Trimming pared 7 bases from V and 4 bases from J, leaving 10 bases between. The CDR3 consists of 12 residues.